Presented here are 18 T cell receptor beta chains from one specimen sequenced in a study of blood T cell repertoires in COVID-19. TCRdb's copy holds only in-frame clones and misses some; the assay was immunoSEQ multiplex PCR. Of under 250,000 clones in the sample, around 86% were seen once. Sequenced sample: peripheral blood. Receptors originate from a woman aged 55-69 years who had recovered from COVID-19.

V usage is TRBV7-3 and J usage is TRBJ2-1; 7 nucleotides align to TRBD1. Germline assignment: CDR1 SGHTA and CDR2 FQGTGA. The CDR3 runs to 13 residues. V lost 4 bases and J lost 4; bases outside the gene matches: 1. DNA of the CDR3: TGTGCCAGCAGCTGGGACAGTTACAATGAGCAGTTCTTC. Translation gives CASSWDSYNEQFF.

The chain carries TRBV11-3 and TRBJ2-3; 8 bases agree with TRBD1. The germline gives CDR1 SGHNT, CDR2 YENEEA. The CDR3 runs to 13 residues. The trim removed 5 bases at V and 8 bases at J, leaving 6 bases unmatched. The CDR3 DNA is TGTGCCAGCAGCCCAGGGGGCAGGGCTACGCAGTATTTT. Translating it yields CASSPGGRATQYF.

The gene calls are TRBV5-1 and TRBJ2-7, with D possibly matching TRBD1 (6 bases). From germline, CDR1 is SGHRS and CDR2 YFSETQ. Trimming shortened V by 0 bases and J by 6 bases, and 10 bases separated the two germline ends. The CDR3 spans 13 residues. In DNA, the CDR3 is TGCGCCAGCAGCTTGGAGCCCAGGGGCGAGCAGTACTTC. This codes for CASSLEPRGEQYF.

The V and J genes are TRBV6-2 or TRBV6-3 and TRBJ2-1, with TRBD2 matching over 7 bases. With V trimmed by 6 bases and J by 0 bases, 11 bases remained unmatched. CDR1 and CDR2 from the germline V gene are MNHEY and SVGEGT. The CDR3 sequence is 17 residues long. As DNA, the CDR3 is TGTGCCAGCAGCCCTTCGGGAGGTGTCCTCTCCTACAATGAGCAGTTCTTC. This encodes CASSPSGGVLSYNEQFF.

The J gene is TRBJ1-2, the V gene TRBV3-1 (or the pseudogene TRBV3-2); D unresolved. Germline V gene lookup returns CDR1 LGHDT and CDR2 YNNKEL (reference sequence). Trimming removed 1 base at V and 1 base at J, with 7 bases between. The CDR3 sequence is 14 residues long. The CDR3 reads CASSQGQINYGYTF. The CDR3 DNA is TGTGCCAGCAGCCAAGGGCAGATTAACTATGGCTACACCTTC.

The chain is built from TRBV18 and TRBJ2-1; TRBD2 matches 8 bases. Germline CDR1 reads KGHSH; CDR2 reads LQKENI. V gave up 6 bases and J gave up 0 bases; unmatched junction bases: 4. CDR3 length equals 15 residues. CDR3 sequence (DNA): TGTGCCAGCTCCATCGCGGGGGGCTCCTACAATGAGCAGTTCTTC. Protein: CASSIAGGSYNEQFF.

The chain has TRBV7-8 and TRBJ1-3; 10 nucleotides line up with TRBD1. The V gene's germline CDR1 is SGHVS and CDR2 FQNEAQ. This CDR3 contains 15 residues. The V gene end was trimmed by 5 bases and the J gene end by 0 bases; junction bases not matched to a gene: 1. The DNA for the CDR3 is TGTGCCAGCAGCCGACAGGGGGCCTCTGGAAACACCATATATTTT. The encoded protein is CASSRQGASGNTIYF.

The J gene is TRBJ2-7, the V gene TRBV3-1 (or the pseudogene TRBV3-2), with D possibly matching TRBD1 (6 bases). Germline lookup yields CDR1 LGHDT and CDR2 YNNKEL (reference sequence). The CDR3 contains 14 residues. V was cut by 3 bases and J by 2 bases, with 11 bases left in between. Here the CDR3 reads CASSQGAKPYEQYF. In DNA, the CDR3 is TGTGCCAGCAGCCAGGGGGCTAAGCCCTACGAGCAGTACTTC.

CDR3 in amino acids: CASRPDRARNTIYF. The CDR3 nucleotides are TGTGCCAGCAGACCCGACAGGGCTCGAAACACCATATATTTT. The chain links TRBV6-5 to TRBJ1-3, with 7 bases lining up with TRBD1. The V gene's germline CDR1 is MNHEY and CDR2 SVGAGI. V dropped 6 bases and J dropped 5; count of bases not matched to a gene: 7. CDR3 length: 14 amino acids.

CDR3 nucleotide sequence: TGTGCCAGCAGCACACAGGGGGGAACTGAAGCTTTCTTT. This gives the protein CASSTQGGTEAFF. The J gene is TRBJ1-1, the V gene TRBV7-3; 8 nucleotides line up with TRBD1. The V segment lost 5 bases and the J segment 5 bases; nucleotides outside the gene matches: 4. The CDR3 is made up of 13 amino acids. Germline V gene sequence: CDR1 SGHTA, CDR2 FQGTGA. Full variable domain (outside the CDR3, taken from reference TRBV7-3 and TRBJ1-1): GAGVSQTPSNKVTEKGKYVELRCDPISGHTALYWYRQSLGQGPEFLIYFQGTGAADDSGLPNDRFFAVRPEGSVSTLKIQRTERGDSAVYLCASSTQGGTEAFFGQGTRLTVV.

The CDR3 here is CASSRGAQGMIGYTF. CDR3 coding DNA: TGTGCCAGCAGCCGGGGTGCACAGGGGATGATCGGCTACACCTTC. The rearrangement links TRBV7-9 to TRBJ1-2; 7 bases line up with TRBD1. This CDR3 spans 15 amino acids. V shed 5 bases, J shed 8 bases, and the junction held 14 bases outside the gene matches. The germline CDR1 and CDR2 sequences are SEHNR and FQNEAQ (reference sequence). Combining the CDR3 with reference TRBV7-9 and TRBJ1-2 gives the whole variable domain DTGVSQNPRHKITKRGQNVTFRCDPISEHNRLYWYRQTLGQGPEFLTYFQNEAQLEKSRLLSDRFSAERPKGSFSTLEIQRTEQGDSAMYLCASSRGAQGMIGYTFGSGTRLTVV.

The chain is built from TRBV28 and TRBJ1-5, with 9 bases aligning to TRBD1. The V segment lost 4 bases and the J segment 1 base; nucleotides outside the gene matches: 5. CDR3 size: 16 residues. The germline V gene has CDR1 MDHEN and CDR2 SYDVKM. CDR3: CASSSTGGTSNQPQHF. The CDR3 region has the DNA TGTGCCAGCAGTTCCACAGGGGGCACAAGCAATCAGCCCCAGCATTTT.

J is TRBJ2-3 and V is TRBV7-2; D is ambiguous. V was pared by 5 bases and J by 0 bases, with 15 bases between. The germline V gene has CDR1 SGHTA and CDR2 FQGNSA. The CDR3 totals 16 residues. The chain's CDR3 is CASSISSPGSTDTQYF. The CDR3 nucleotides read TGTGCCAGCAGCATAAGCTCCCCAGGAAGCACAGATACGCAGTATTTT.

The rearrangement joins TRBV14 to TRBJ2-3; 9 positions match TRBD2. Germline V lookup: CDR1 SGHDN, CDR2 FVKESK. J was trimmed by 0 bases and V by 5 bases; bases with no gene match: 6. This CDR3 contains 16 residues. The CDR3 reads CASSFRLAASTDTQYF. CDR3 DNA sequence: TGTGCCAGCAGCTTCAGACTAGCGGCTAGCACAGATACGCAGTATTTT.

Remarks on this clone: Other DNA sequences of this sample code for an identical CDR3. The chain has TRBV12-3 or TRBV12-4 and TRBJ2-7; D may be TRBD1 (5 bases). Trimming left V 2 bases short and J 4 bases short, with 6 bases between. The CDR3 spans 12 residues. This CDR3 reads CASSLQGYEQYF. For the CDR3, the DNA is TGTGCCAGCAGTTTACAGGGATACGAGCAGTACTTC.

The chain carries TRBV18 and TRBJ1-2; D is perhaps TRBD1 (5 bases). Trimming shortened V by 5 bases and J by 6 bases, and 13 bases separated the two germline ends. The CDR3 is 13 residues long. Germline CDR1 is KGHSH and CDR2 is LQKENI. The CDR3 region is CASSSIPGNGYTF. The CDR3, as DNA: TGTGCCAGCTCATCTATCCCAGGGAATGGCTACACCTTC. Together with reference TRBV18 and TRBJ1-2, the CDR3 gives the full variable domain: NAGVMQNPRHLVRRRGQEARLRCSPMKGHSHVYWYRQLPEEGLKFMVYLQKENIIDESGMPKERFSAEFPKEGPSILRIQQVVRGDSAAYFCASSSIPGNGYTFGSGTRLTVV.

The V and J genes are TRBV7-3 and TRBJ2-3, with TRBD2 identical over 11 bases. Germline CDR1 reads SGHTA; CDR2 reads FQGTGA. The CDR3 is 15 residues long. The J segment lost 4 bases and the V segment lost 3 bases, leaving 3 bases of the junction unmatched. The CDR3 region is CASSLLAGGPDTQYF. Here the CDR3 DNA reads TGTGCCAGCAGCTTGTTAGCGGGGGGGCCAGATACGCAGTATTTT.

This rearrangement joins TRBV28 to TRBJ1-2; TRBD1 aligns across 11 bases. The CDR3 is 15 amino acids. In germline, CDR1 is MDHEN, CDR2 SYDVKM. The V segment lost 5 bases and the J segment 7 bases; nucleotides outside the gene matches: 9. As DNA, the CDR3 is TGTGCCAGCAGTCAACCGGGACAGGGGGTCGGTGGCTACACCTTC. It translates to CASSQPGQGVGGYTF.